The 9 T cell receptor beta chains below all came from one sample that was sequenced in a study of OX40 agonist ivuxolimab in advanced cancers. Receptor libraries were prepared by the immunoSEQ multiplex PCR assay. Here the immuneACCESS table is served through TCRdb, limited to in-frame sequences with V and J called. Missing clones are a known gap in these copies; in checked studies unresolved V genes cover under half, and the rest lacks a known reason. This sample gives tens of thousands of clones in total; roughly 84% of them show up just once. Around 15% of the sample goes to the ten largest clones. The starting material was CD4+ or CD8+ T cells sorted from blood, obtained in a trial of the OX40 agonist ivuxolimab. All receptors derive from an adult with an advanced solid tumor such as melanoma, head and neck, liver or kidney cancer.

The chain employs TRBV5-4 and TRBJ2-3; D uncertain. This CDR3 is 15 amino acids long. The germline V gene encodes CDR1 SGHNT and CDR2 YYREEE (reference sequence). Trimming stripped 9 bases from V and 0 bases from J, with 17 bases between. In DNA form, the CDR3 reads TGTGCCACCACGTCCCCGAGTGGCAGCACAGATACGCAGTATTTT. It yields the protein CATTSPSGSTDTQYF.

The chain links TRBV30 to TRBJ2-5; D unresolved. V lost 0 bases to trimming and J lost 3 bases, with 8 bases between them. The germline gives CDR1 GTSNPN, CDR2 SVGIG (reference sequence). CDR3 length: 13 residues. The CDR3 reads CAWSVVTKETQYF. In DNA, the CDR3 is TGTGCCTGGAGTGTAGTCACCAAAGAGACCCAGTACTTC.

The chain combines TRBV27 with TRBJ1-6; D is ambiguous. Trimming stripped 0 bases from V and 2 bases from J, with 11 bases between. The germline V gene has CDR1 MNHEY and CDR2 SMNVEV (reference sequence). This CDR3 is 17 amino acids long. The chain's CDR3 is CASSLSRVSAYNSPLHF. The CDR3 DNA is TGTGCCAGCAGTTTATCGAGGGTCAGCGCCTATAATTCACCCCTCCACTTT.

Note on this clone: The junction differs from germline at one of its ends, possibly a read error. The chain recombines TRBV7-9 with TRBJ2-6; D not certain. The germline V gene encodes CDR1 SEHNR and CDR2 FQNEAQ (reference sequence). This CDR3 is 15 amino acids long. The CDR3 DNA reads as TGCGCCAGCAGCCAACAGAGCTCTGGGGCCAACGTCCTGACTTTC. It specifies CASSQQSSGANVLTF.

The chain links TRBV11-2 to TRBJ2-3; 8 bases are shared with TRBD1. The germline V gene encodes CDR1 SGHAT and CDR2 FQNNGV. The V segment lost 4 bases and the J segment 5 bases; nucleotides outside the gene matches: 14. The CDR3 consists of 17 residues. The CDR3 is CASSYSDRGAIIDTQYF. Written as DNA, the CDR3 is TGTGCCAGCAGCTACTCCGACAGGGGCGCAATCATAGATACGCAGTATTTT.

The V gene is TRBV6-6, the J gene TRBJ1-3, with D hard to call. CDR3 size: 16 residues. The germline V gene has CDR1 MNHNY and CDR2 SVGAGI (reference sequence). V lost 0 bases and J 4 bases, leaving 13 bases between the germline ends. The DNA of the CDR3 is TGTGCCAGCAGTTACTCGGCGATCTGGGGAGGAAACACCATATATTTT. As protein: CASSYSAIWGGNTIYF.

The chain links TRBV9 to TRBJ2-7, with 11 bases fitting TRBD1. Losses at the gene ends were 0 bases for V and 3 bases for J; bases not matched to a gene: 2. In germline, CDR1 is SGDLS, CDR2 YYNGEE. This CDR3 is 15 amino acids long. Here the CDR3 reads CASSVGTGGLYEQYF. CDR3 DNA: TGTGCCAGCAGCGTAGGGACAGGGGGCCTCTACGAGCAGTACTTC.

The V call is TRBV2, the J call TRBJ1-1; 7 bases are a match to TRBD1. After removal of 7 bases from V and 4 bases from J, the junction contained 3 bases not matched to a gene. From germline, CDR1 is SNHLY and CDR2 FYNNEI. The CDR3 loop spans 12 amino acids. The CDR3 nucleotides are TGTGCCAGCAACCAGGGGGGCACTGAAGCTTTCTTT. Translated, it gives CASNQGGTEAFF.

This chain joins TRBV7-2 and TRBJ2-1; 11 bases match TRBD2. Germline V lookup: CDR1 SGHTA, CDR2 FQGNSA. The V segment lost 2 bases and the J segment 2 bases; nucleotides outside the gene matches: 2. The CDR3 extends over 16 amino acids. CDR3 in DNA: TGTGCCAGCAGCTTATCACTAGCGGGAGCCTACAATGAGCAGTTCTTC. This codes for CASSLSLAGAYNEQFF.